One sample yielded the 8 T cell receptor beta chains listed below, sequenced in a study of identical twins. From the 5' RACE reads, TCRdb called clonotypes with MiXCR, one entry per CDR3 protein. The sample has over 200,000 distinct CDR3 sequences, roughly a tenth seen once. Sequenced input: memory T cells sorted from blood. The receptors were sampled from a man between 50 and 59 years old in good health.

This clonotype appeared many times. V is TRBV7-8 and J is TRBJ2-1; 9 positions agree with TRBD2. The V and J ends lost 0 bases and 0 bases, in that order; junction bases with no gene match: 6. The CDR3 consists of 18 residues. Germline CDR1 SGHVS, CDR2 FQNEAQ. The DNA of the CDR3 is TGTGCCAGCAGCTTAGCAAGCCTAGCGGGGAGCTCCTACAATGAGCAGTTCTTC. Amino acid sequence: CASSLASLAGSSYNEQFF.

A few counts support this clonotype. The chain has TRBV29-1 and TRBJ2-7, with D perhaps matching TRBD2 (5 bases). Germline CDR1 SQVTM, CDR2 ANQGSEA. The CDR3 consists of 11 residues. V was pared by 7 bases and J by 3 bases, with 10 bases between. The DNA for the CDR3 is TGCAGCGCCTCGAGGGACTACGAGCAGTACTTC. Translation gives CSASRDYEQYF.

In its sample, this clonotype was seen a few times. This chain joins TRBV10-3 and TRBJ1-5; 7 bases agree with TRBD1. Germline CDR1 is ENHRY and CDR2 is SYGVKD. The CDR3 runs 18 residues. The V segment lost 0 bases and the J segment 2 bases; nucleotides outside the gene matches: 10. CDR3 in DNA: TGTGCCATCAGTGAGTCCAGGGGGAGAGGGAGTGGCAATCAGCCCCAGCATTTT. Translation gives CAISESRGRGSGNQPQHF.

This clonotype was picked up many times. The J gene is TRBJ2-1, the V gene TRBV20-1; a weak D match, TRBD2 (6 bases). Trimming shortened V by 4 bases and J by 7 bases, and 20 bases separated the two germline ends. The CDR3 extends over 15 amino acids. The germline V gene encodes CDR1 DFQATT and CDR2 SNEGSKA (reference sequence). The CDR3 protein is CSATPSGLPGNEQFF. CDR3 in DNA: TGCAGTGCTACCCCCTCGGGACTCCCGGGAAATGAGCAGTTCTTC.

Ten or more counts support this clonotype. This chain uses TRBV6-2 or TRBV6-3 with TRBJ2-3; weak D call: TRBD2 (6 bases). V gave up 2 bases and J gave up 12 bases, with 12 bases separating them. The CDR3 extends over 12 amino acids. Germline V gives CDR1 MNHEY, CDR2 SVGEGT. The CDR3 here is CASSYTGLFQYF. The CDR3 nucleotides read TGTGCCAGCAGTTACACCGGACTATTTCAGTATTTT.

This clonotype showed up many times. The chain is built from TRBV5-4 and TRBJ2-1; D is tentatively TRBD1 or TRBD2 (6 bases each). V dropped 5 bases and J dropped 9 bases, with 18 bases sitting between them. CDR3 length equals 14 residues. Germline CDR1 reads SGHNT; CDR2 reads YYREEE (reference sequence). The DNA of the CDR3 is TGTGCCAGCAGTCGGGGGCAGGGCCGTGGTGAGCAGTTCTTC. It translates to CASSRGQGRGEQFF.

This clonotype has ten or more counts. The chain couples TRBV4-3 to TRBJ2-1; D remains ambiguous. Deletions cut 5 bases from V and 7 bases from J, with 15 bases between. The CDR3 runs 14 residues. CDR1 is LGHNA, CDR2 YSLEER, per germline. The CDR3 DNA follows: TGCGCCAGCAGCAAAGGACGGATAGCAAATGAGCAGTTCTTC. Its translation: CASSKGRIANEQFF.

In this sample, this clonotype turned up many times. The chain couples TRBV7-8 to TRBJ1-5, with 7 bases matching TRBD1. Germline lookup yields CDR1 SGHVS and CDR2 FQNEAQ. V trimming: 1 base; J trimming: 4 bases; junction bases outside the gene matches: 7. The CDR3 consists of 16 residues. Written as DNA, the CDR3 is TGTGCCAGCAGCTTAGAGCAGGGGGGCTTGAATCAGCCCCAGCATTTT. As protein: CASSLEQGGLNQPQHF.